This T cell receptor beta chain was recorded in a study of blood T cell repertoires in COVID-19. The data were produced by immunoSEQ multiplex PCR, yet TCRdb's version contains in-frame clones alone and is incomplete. Here the sample spans about 82,000 clones, around 83% being singletons. The V gene's germline CDR1 is GTSNPN and CDR2 SVGIG (reference sequence). The CDR3 loop spans 12 amino acids. This clone was counted a few times. The V gene is TRBV30, the J gene TRBJ1-1; 7 bases are a match to TRBD1. The origin of this receptor is a woman aged 55 to 70 with acute or convalescent COVID-19. The sequencing input was peripheral blood. CDR3 in amino acids: CATKGGALYAFF. The CDR3 bases are TGTGCTACAAAAGGGGGCGCCTTGTATGCTTTCTTT.